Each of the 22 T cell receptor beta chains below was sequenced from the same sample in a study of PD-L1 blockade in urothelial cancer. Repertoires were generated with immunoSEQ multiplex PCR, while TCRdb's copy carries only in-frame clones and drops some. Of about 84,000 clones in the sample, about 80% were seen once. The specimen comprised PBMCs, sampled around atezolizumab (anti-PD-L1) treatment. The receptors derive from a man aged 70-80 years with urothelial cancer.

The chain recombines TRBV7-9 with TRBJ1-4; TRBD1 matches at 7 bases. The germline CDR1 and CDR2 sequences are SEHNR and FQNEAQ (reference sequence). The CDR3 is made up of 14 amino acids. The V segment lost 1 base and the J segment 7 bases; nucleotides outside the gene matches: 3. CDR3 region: CASSLGGGSEKLFF. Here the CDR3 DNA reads TGTGCCAGCAGCTTAGGAGGGGGCAGTGAAAAACTGTTTTTT.

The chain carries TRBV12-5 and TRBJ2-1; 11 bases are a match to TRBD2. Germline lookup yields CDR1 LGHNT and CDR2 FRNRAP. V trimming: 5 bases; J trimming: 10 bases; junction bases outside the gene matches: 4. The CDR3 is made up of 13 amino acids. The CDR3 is CASGASGRIEQFF. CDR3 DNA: TGTGCTAGTGGTGCTAGCGGGAGGATAGAGCAGTTCTTC.

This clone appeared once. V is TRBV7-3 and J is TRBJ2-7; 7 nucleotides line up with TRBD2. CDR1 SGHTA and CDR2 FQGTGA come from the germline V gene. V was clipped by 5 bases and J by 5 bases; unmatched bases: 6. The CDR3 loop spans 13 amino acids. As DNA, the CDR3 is TGTGCCAGCAGCCAACAGGCGGGGGACGAGCAGTACTTC. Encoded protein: CASSQQAGDEQYF. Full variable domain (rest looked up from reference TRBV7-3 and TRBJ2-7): GAGVSQTPSNKVTEKGKYVELRCDPISGHTALYWYRQSLGQGPEFLIYFQGTGAADDSGLPNDRFFAVRPEGSVSTLKIQRTERGDSAVYLCASSQQAGDEQYFGPGTRLTVT.

Here the CDR3 DNA reads TGTGCCAGCAGCGTCGGACAGCCCCCGGAGACCCAGTACTTC. It translates to CASSVGQPPETQYF. The chain is built from TRBV9 and TRBJ2-5; D is possibly TRBD1 (6 bases). Trimming stripped 2 bases from V and 5 bases from J, with 13 bases between. The CDR3 extends over 14 amino acids. From germline, CDR1 is SGDLS and CDR2 YYNGEE.

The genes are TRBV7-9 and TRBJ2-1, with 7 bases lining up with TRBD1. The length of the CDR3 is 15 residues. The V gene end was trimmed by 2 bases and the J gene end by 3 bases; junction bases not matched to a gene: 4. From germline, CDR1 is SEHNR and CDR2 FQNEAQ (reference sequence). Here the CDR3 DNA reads TGTGCCAGCAGCTTATGGCAGGGGGTCTACAATGAGCAGTTCTTC. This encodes CASSLWQGVYNEQFF.

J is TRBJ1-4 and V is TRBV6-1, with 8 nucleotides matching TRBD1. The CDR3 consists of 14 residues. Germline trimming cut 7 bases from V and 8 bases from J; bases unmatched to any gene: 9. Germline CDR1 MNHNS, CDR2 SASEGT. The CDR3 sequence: CASNQGADGEKLFF. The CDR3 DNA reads TGTGCCAGCAACCAGGGGGCCGACGGGGAAAAACTGTTTTTT.

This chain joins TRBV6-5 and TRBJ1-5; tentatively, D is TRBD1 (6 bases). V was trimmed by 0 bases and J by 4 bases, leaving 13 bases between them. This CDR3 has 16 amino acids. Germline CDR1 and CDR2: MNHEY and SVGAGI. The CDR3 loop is CASSYSNGTKNQPQHF. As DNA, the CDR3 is TGTGCCAGCAGTTACTCAAACGGGACAAAAAATCAGCCCCAGCATTTT.

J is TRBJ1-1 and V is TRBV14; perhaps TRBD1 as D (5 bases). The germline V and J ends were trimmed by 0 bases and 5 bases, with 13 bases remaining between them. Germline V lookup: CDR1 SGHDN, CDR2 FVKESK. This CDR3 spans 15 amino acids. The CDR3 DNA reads TGTGCCAGCAGCCAAGATCTGGGGTCAGGGACTGAAGCTTTCTTT. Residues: CASSQDLGSGTEAFF.

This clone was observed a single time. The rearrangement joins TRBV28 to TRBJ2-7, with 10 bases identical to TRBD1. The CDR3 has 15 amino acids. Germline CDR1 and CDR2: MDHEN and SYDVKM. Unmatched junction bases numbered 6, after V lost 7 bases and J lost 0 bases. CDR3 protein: CASTRQGAFSYEQYF. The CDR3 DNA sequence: TGTGCCAGCACCCGACAGGGGGCGTTCTCCTACGAGCAGTACTTC.

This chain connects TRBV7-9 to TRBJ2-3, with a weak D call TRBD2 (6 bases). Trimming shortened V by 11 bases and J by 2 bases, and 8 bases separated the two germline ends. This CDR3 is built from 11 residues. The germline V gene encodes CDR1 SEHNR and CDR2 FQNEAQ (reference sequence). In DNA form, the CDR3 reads TGTGCCGGCGGGATCACAGATACGCAGTATTTT. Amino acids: CAGGITDTQYF.

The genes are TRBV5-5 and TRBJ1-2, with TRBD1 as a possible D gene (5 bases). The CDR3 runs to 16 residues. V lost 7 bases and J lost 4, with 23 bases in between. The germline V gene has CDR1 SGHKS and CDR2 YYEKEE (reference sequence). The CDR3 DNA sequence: TGTGCCAGCTCCAGCGGAGGGACGAGCTCGGCCTATGGCTACACCTTC. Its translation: CASSSGGTSSAYGYTF.

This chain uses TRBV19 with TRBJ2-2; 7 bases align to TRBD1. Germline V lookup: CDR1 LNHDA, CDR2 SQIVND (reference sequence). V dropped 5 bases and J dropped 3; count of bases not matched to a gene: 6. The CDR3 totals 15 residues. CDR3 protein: CASSLGTAYTGELFF. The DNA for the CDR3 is TGTGCCAGTAGTCTCGGGACAGCATACACCGGGGAGCTGTTTTTT. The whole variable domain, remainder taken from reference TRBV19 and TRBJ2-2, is DGGITQSPKYLFRKEGQNVTLSCEQNLNHDAMYWYRQDPGQGLRLIYYSQIVNDFQKGDIAEGYSVSREKKESFPLTVTSAQKNPTAFYLCASSLGTAYTGELFFGEGSRLTVL.

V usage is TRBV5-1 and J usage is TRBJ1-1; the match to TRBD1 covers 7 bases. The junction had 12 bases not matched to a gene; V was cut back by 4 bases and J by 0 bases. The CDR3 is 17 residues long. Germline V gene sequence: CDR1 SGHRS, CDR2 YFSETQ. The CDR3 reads CASSRGQSEHMNTEAFF. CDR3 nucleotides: TGCGCCAGCAGCCGGGGACAGTCAGAGCACATGAACACTGAAGCTTTCTTT.

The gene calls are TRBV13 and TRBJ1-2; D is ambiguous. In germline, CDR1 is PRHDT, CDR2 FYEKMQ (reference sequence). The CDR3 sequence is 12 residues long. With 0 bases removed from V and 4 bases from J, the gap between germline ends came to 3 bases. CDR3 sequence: CASSLGFYGYTF. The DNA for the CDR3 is TGTGCCAGCAGCTTAGGCTTCTATGGCTACACCTTC.

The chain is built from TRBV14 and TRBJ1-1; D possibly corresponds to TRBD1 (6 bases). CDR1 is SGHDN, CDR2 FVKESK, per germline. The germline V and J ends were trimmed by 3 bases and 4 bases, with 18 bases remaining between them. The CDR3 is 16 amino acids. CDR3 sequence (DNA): TGTGCCAGCAGCCAGGGCTCCGGGGGGCGAAGCACTGAAGCTTTCTTT. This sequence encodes CASSQGSGGRSTEAFF.

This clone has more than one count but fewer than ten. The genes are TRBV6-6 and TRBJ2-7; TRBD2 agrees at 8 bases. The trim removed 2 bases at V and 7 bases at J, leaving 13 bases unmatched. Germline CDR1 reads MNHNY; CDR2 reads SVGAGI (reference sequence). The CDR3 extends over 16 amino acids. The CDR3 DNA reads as TGTGCCAGCAGTTACGCGCGCTCCGGGACTAGTGAAGAGCAGTACTTC. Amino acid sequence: CASSYARSGTSEEQYF.

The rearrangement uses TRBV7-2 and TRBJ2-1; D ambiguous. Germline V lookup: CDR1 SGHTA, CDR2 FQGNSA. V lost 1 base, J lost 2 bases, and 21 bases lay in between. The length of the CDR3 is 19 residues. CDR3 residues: CASSLGLSRPYRAYNEQFF. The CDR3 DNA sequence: TGTGCCAGCAGCTTAGGGTTATCGCGGCCCTATAGAGCCTACAATGAGCAGTTCTTC.

This CDR3 is CASSPSGGYSYNEQFF. The CDR3 DNA follows: TGTGCCAGCAGCCCTAGCGGGGGGTACTCCTACAATGAGCAGTTCTTC. The chain combines TRBV7-9 with TRBJ2-1; 11 bases map to TRBD2. The CDR3 totals 16 residues. The V gene's germline CDR1 is SEHNR and CDR2 FQNEAQ (reference sequence). With 5 bases clipped from V and 0 bases from J, the junction kept 3 bases outside the gene matches. The entire variable domain, with the rest obtained from reference TRBV7-9 and TRBJ2-1, is as follows: DTGVSQNPRHKITKRGQNVTFRCDPISEHNRLYWYRQTLGQGPEFLTYFQNEAQLEKSRLLSDRFSAERPKGSFSTLEIQRTEQGDSAMYLCASSPSGGYSYNEQFFGPGTRLTVL.

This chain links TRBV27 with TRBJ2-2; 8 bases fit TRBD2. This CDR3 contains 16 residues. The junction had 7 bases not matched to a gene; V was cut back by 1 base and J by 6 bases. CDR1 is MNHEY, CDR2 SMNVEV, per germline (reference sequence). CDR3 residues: CASSLYGRADAGELFF. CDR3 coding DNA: TGTGCCAGCAGTTTATACGGGAGGGCCGACGCCGGGGAGCTGTTTTTT.

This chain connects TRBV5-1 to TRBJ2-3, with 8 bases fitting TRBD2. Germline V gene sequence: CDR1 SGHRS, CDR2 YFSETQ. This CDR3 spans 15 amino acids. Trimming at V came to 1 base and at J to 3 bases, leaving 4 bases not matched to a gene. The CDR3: CASSLTSGDTDTQYF. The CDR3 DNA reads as TGCGCCAGCAGCTTGACTAGCGGAGATACAGATACGCAGTATTTT.

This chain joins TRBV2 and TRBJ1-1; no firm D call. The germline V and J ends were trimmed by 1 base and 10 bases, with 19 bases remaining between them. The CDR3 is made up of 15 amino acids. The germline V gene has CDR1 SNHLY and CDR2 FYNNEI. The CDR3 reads CASSEDRGWSFGAFF. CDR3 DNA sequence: TGTGCCAGCAGTGAAGACCGGGGATGGTCTTTTGGAGCTTTCTTT.

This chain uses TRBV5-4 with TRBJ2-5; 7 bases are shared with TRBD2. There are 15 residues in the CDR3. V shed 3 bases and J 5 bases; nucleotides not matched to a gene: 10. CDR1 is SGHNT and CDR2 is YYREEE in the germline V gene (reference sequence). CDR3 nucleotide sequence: TGTGCCAGCAGCTCGAGCGGGACTCCCGGGGAGACCCAGTACTTC. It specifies CASSSSGTPGETQYF.